This record looks at one T cell receptor (beta chain) sequence and its context. What it binds is not known. The culture ran for about 10 days, and then CD4+ T cells were isolated. The person was diagnosed with PCR-confirmed SARS-CoV-2 infection between March and December 2020. It was two doses of either the BNT162b2 or mRNA-1273 vaccine that participants received. Trimming left V 0 bases short and J 10 bases short, with 13 bases between. Germline-derived CDR1 and CDR2 are GTSNPN and SVGIG (reference sequence). The CDR3 has 13 amino acids. This sample is drawn from a study of vaccination effects on CD4 cells after COVID-19. Repertoires were generated with immunoSEQ multiplex PCR, while TCRdb's copy carries only in-frame clones and drops some. The data show 30,000 to 35,000 clones, with roughly four fifths seen just once and under 8% held by the top ten.

This sequence joins TRBV30 and TRBJ1-5; no firm D call. The specimen comprised CD4+ T cells from PBMCs cultured without peptide, sampled after COVID-19 vaccination. The TCR was taken from a human donor who had a prior SARS-CoV-2 infection. CDR3 loop: CAWSVKGTTPQHF. CDR3 coding DNA: TGTGCCTGGAGTGTCAAAGGCACCACCCCCCAGCATTTT.